This section outlines one T cell receptor (beta chain) sequence together with its context. One end of the junction fails to match germline, which may point to a read error. This CDR3 has 16 residues. It was with a sample-barcoded 5' primer and a J-beta primer mix that a second PCR of about 6 to 12 cycles was run. One entry per CDR3 protein results from TCRdb running MiXCR on the 5' RACE reads. The table includes around 990,000 distinct CDR3 sequences, around 27% detected once. The sample originates from a study of blood T cells in healthy people across ages. These sequences were also reported in another study, on T cells of mothers and their children. That source adds: Researchers report slightly higher, though non-significant, overlap in related mother-child pairs than in unrelated pairs.

Sequencing input: blood. The rearrangement links TRBV12-3 or TRBV12-4 to TRBJ2-3, with 9 nucleotides matching TRBD1. This TCR derives from a girl aged 2-10 years in good health. For the CDR3, the DNA is TGTGCCAGCAGTAGAAGACAGGGGGTTATCACAGATGCGCAGTATTTT. Residues: CASSRRQGVITDAQYF.